The sequence of this T cell receptor (beta chain) was determined in a study of Graves' ophthalmopathy and Graves' hyperthyroidism. Amplification from RNA transcripts yielded the TCR beta CDR3 regions. The authors performed first-round RT-PCR with HTBI primers and then a second-round multiplex PCR. TCRdb re-called the multiplex PCR reads with MiXCR, one entry per CDR3 protein. This table holds roughly 700,000 distinct CDR3 sequences, 40% found once. Diagnosis relied on clinical symptoms, serum thyroxine, TRAb, thyroid ultrasound and orbital computed tomography. V was clipped by 9 bases and J by 4 bases; unmatched bases: 7. The CDR3 length is 14 residues. Germline assignment: CDR1 KGHDR and CDR2 SFDVKD.

This sequence was found in an adult man with Graves' ophthalmopathy. The chain employs TRBV24-1 and TRBJ2-5; 10 bases agree with TRBD2. The sample consisted of peripheral blood. The CDR3 sequence is CATGSGGAIETQYF. CDR3 DNA: TGTGCCACCGGGAGCGGGGGGGCCATAGAGACCCAGTACTTC.